These 32 T cell receptor beta chains originate from one sample sequenced in a study of cytomegalovirus exposure and HLA in healthy donors. Both 60 Vbeta primers and 13 Jbeta primers went into the PCR. Using immunoSEQ multiplex PCR, the repertoire was profiled, and TCRdb retains in-frame clones only, with some absent. Of about 160,000 clones in the sample, 75% to 90% were seen once. The sequenced sample consisted of PBMCs. Source of these receptors: a woman aged 18-35 years in good health and CMV-seronegative.

CDR3 loop: CASRRQGAGELFF. The CDR3 DNA sequence: TGTGCCAGCAGGAGACAGGGGGCCGGGGAGCTGTTTTTT. This chain links TRBV11-2 with TRBJ2-2, with TRBD1 matching 9 bases. This CDR3 has 13 amino acids. V trimming: 6 bases; J trimming: 6 bases; junction bases outside the gene matches: 2. CDR1 and CDR2 (germline): SGHAT, FQNNGV.

The genes are TRBV9 and TRBJ1-1; D not resolved. Trimming took off 3 bases at V and 7 bases at J, with 16 bases between the two ends. Germline lookup yields CDR1 SGDLS and CDR2 YYNGEE. The CDR3 is made up of 14 amino acids. Written as DNA, the CDR3 is TGTGCCAGCAGCGCCCTCAGCCGTGGAGTTGAAGCTTTCTTT. Residues: CASSALSRGVEAFF.

The rearrangement uses TRBV28 and TRBJ1-2; 9 positions agree with TRBD1. The CDR3 covers 16 residues. Germline CDR1 MDHEN, CDR2 SYDVKM. Losses at the gene ends were 3 bases for V and 4 bases for J; bases not matched to a gene: 9. The CDR3 region is CASSLTATGQGYGYTF. Written as DNA, the CDR3 is TGTGCCAGCAGTTTGACCGCCACGGGACAGGGCTATGGCTACACCTTC.

This clone has only one observation. The chain links TRBV2 to TRBJ1-3; weak D call: TRBD1 (5 bases). CDR1 SNHLY and CDR2 FYNNEI come from the germline V gene. V was cut by 6 bases and J by 4 bases, with 13 bases left in between. The CDR3 is 14 amino acids. CDR3 nucleotide sequence: TGTGCCAGCAGCTTAGGGGCTGACGGAAACACCATATATTTT. Its protein is CASSLGADGNTIYF.

The CDR3 DNA reads as TGTGCCAGTAGTATAACCAGGTCAGGCACCTACGAGCAGTACTTC. Amino acid sequence: CASSITRSGTYEQYF. The rearrangement joins TRBV19 to TRBJ2-7; D ambiguous. Germline values: CDR1 LNHDA, CDR2 SQIVND (reference sequence). This CDR3 has 15 residues. The V end was cut by 2 bases, the J end by 2 bases, with 13 bases between.

About this clone itself: A read error may account for a junction end that differs from germline. The chain has TRBV6-6 and TRBJ1-2, with 7 bases identical to TRBD1. This CDR3 contains 12 residues. Germline V lookup: CDR1 MNHNY, CDR2 SVGAGI (reference sequence). CDR3 nucleotide sequence: TGTGCCAGCAGTTACTTGGGGACCGGGACAGACTTC. This codes for CASSYLGTGTDF.

The V gene is TRBV7-2, the J gene TRBJ1-5, with D possibly TRBD1 on 6 matching bases. Per germline, CDR1 SGHTA and CDR2 FQGNSA. V gave up 5 bases and J gave up 11 bases, with 22 bases separating them. The CDR3 consists of 15 residues. The CDR3 loop reads CASSPAPGAIGTQHF. The DNA of the CDR3 is TGTGCCAGCAGCCCCGCCCCAGGGGCTATAGGGACCCAGCATTTT.

The chain is built from TRBV13 and TRBJ1-1, with 10 bases matching TRBD1. Losses at the gene ends were 4 bases for V and 3 bases for J; bases not matched to a gene: 2. The length of the CDR3 is 14 residues. The germline V gene has CDR1 PRHDT and CDR2 FYEKMQ (reference sequence). CDR3 protein: CASSSTGGYTEAFF. In nucleotides, the CDR3 is TGTGCCAGCAGCTCGACAGGGGGCTACACTGAAGCTTTCTTT.

The rearrangement joins TRBV30 to TRBJ1-3, with D hard to call. CDR1 and CDR2 from the germline V gene are GTSNPN and SVGIG (reference sequence). With 0 bases removed from V and 9 bases from J, the gap between germline ends came to 15 bases. The CDR3 covers 14 residues. The CDR3 DNA reads TGTGCCTGGAGTGTTCTAGAGCTAATGGGCACCATATATTTT. It specifies CAWSVLELMGTIYF.

The chain joins TRBV28 to TRBJ1-1; 9 nucleotides line up with TRBD1. V was pared by 8 bases and J by 1 base, with 8 bases of the junction left unmatched. Germline V gives CDR1 MDHEN, CDR2 SYDVKM. The CDR3 spans 15 residues. In nucleotides, the CDR3 is TGTGCCAGCTTCGTGAGGGGACAGGGGAACACTGAAGCTTTCTTT. Its translation: CASFVRGQGNTEAFF.

The chain carries TRBV4-1 and TRBJ1-2, with D perhaps TRBD1 (5 bases). V shed 1 base and J shed 4 bases, with 13 bases lying between them. This CDR3 spans 15 amino acids. Germline values: CDR1 MGHRA, CDR2 YSYEKL. CDR3 residues: CASSQVSRTPYGYTF. Here the CDR3 DNA reads TGCGCCAGCAGCCAAGTTTCAAGGACACCCTATGGCTACACCTTC.

The chain is built from TRBV5-1 and TRBJ2-7; 7 bases align to TRBD1. The CDR3 length is 15 residues. From germline, CDR1 is SGHRS and CDR2 YFSETQ. With V trimmed by 3 bases and J by 0 bases, 6 bases remained unmatched. The chain's CDR3 is CASSSGGQVSYEQYF. The CDR3 DNA reads TGCGCCAGCAGCTCGGGCGGACAGGTCTCCTACGAGCAGTACTTC.

CDR3 nucleotides: TGTGCCAGCAGTCCGAGGGCCACATCTCGGGATACGCAGTATTTT. Its translation is CASSPRATSRDTQYF. The chain couples TRBV25-1 to TRBJ2-3, with D tentatively TRBD2 (5 bases). Looked up from germline, CDR1 is MGHDK and CDR2 is SYGVNS. The CDR3 is 15 amino acids. V shed 5 bases and J shed 6 bases, with 18 bases lying between them.

This rearrangement joins TRBV5-6 to TRBJ1-5; D might be TRBD1 (6 bases). CDR3 length: 15 residues. Trimming stripped 2 bases from V and 6 bases from J, with 15 bases between. The germline CDR1 and CDR2 sequences are SGHDT and YYEEEE. The CDR3 here is CASSFGNSRGQPQHF. The CDR3 DNA sequence: TGTGCCAGCAGCTTCGGTAATAGCAGGGGTCAGCCCCAGCATTTT.

This chain connects TRBV10-2 to TRBJ2-7; no clear D. CDR1 is WSHSY and CDR2 is SAAADI in the germline V gene. The CDR3 is made up of 15 amino acids. V dropped 0 bases and J dropped 0 bases, with 9 bases sitting between them. The CDR3 DNA sequence: TGCGCCAGCAGTGAGTCGACTCAGCACTCCTACGAGCAGTACTTC. Encoded protein: CASSESTQHSYEQYF.

The rearrangement uses TRBV2 and TRBJ1-6, with D perhaps TRBD1 (5 bases). This CDR3 has 14 residues. Germline loops: CDR1 SNHLY, CDR2 FYNNEI. V gave up 3 bases and J gave up 9 bases, with 12 bases separating them. As DNA, the CDR3 is TGTGCCAGCAGTGAGGGCCAGGGCATTTCACCCCTCCACTTT. Protein product: CASSEGQGISPLHF.

In this sample, this clone turned up once. This chain uses TRBV19 with TRBJ2-3; the match to TRBD2 covers 12 bases. V dropped 1 base and J dropped 0; count of bases not matched to a gene: 5. CDR1 is LNHDA and CDR2 is SQIVND in the germline V gene (reference sequence). CDR3 length equals 18 residues. CDR3 coding DNA: TGTGCCAGTAGTATAGGGACTAGCGGGGATACTAGCACAGATACGCAGTATTTT. It specifies CASSIGTSGDTSTDTQYF.

The chain carries TRBV19 and TRBJ1-2; D is uncertain. Looked up from germline, CDR1 is LNHDA and CDR2 is SQIVND (reference sequence). Trimming stripped 5 bases from V and 8 bases from J, with 15 bases between. CDR3 length: 13 amino acids. The CDR3 DNA is TGTGCCAGTAGTCTAGGGAGAACCGAGGGCTACACCTTC. It encodes CASSLGRTEGYTF.

The chain has TRBV10-1 and TRBJ2-1, with a weak D call TRBD1 (6 bases). The CDR3 consists of 12 residues. In germline, CDR1 is WNHNN, CDR2 SYGVQD (reference sequence). Between the trimmed V and J ends, which lost 3 bases and 11 bases, there was a span of 11 bases. The CDR3 coding sequence is TGCGCCAGCAGTGACTACAGGGACCAGCAGTTCTTC. This sequence encodes CASSDYRDQQFF.

In this sample, this clone turned up once. The chain joins TRBV7-9 to TRBJ2-2; no clear D gene. This CDR3 is built from 13 residues. The V gene's germline CDR1 is SEHNR and CDR2 FQNEAQ (reference sequence). V shed 4 bases and J shed 7 bases, with 10 bases lying between them. The CDR3 here is CASSSRRVGELFF. CDR3 coding DNA: TGTGCCAGCAGCTCCAGACGGGTCGGGGAGCTGTTTTTT.

This clone was found a few times. The J gene is TRBJ1-6, the V gene TRBV19; TRBD1 matches at 9 bases. V shed 6 bases and J 4 bases; nucleotides not matched to a gene: 10. The CDR3 contains 17 residues. Per germline, CDR1 LNHDA and CDR2 SQIVND (reference sequence). In nucleotides, the CDR3 is TGTGCCAGTAGCCCCAGGACAGGGGCCGGATATAATTCACCCCTCCACTTT. Amino acids: CASSPRTGAGYNSPLHF.

V is TRBV6-1 and J is TRBJ2-7; 11 bases match TRBD2. This CDR3 region has 15 residues. CDR1 and CDR2 (germline): MNHNS, SASEGT. The trim removed 7 bases at V and 3 bases at J, leaving 8 bases unmatched. This CDR3 reads CASTSRTSGYYEQYF. CDR3 sequence (DNA): TGTGCCAGCACCTCCCGGACTAGCGGGTACTACGAGCAGTACTTC.

This chain uses TRBV29-1 with TRBJ1-2, with 7 bases fitting TRBD1. The V segment lost 6 bases and the J segment 5 bases; nucleotides outside the gene matches: 9. Germline V gene data show CDR1 as SQVTM and CDR2 as ANQGSEA. The CDR3 extends over 13 amino acids. CDR3 region: CSVPGTAEYGYTF. The DNA of the CDR3 is TGCAGCGTGCCCGGGACAGCAGAATATGGCTACACCTTC.

This clone was counted between two and nine times. The rearrangement links TRBV7-8 to TRBJ1-5, with D perhaps matching TRBD1 (6 bases). Germline V gives CDR1 SGHVS, CDR2 FQNEAQ. The CDR3 consists of 13 residues. Trimming removed 4 bases at V and 3 bases at J, with 7 bases between. CDR3 DNA sequence: TGTGCCAGCAGCTGGGACACCAATCAGCCCCAGCATTTT. It specifies CASSWDTNQPQHF.

A few counts support this clone. The chain combines TRBV30 with TRBJ2-7; 9 bases match TRBD1. CDR1 and CDR2 from the germline V gene are GTSNPN and SVGIG (reference sequence). After removal of 2 bases from V and 5 bases from J, the junction contained 10 bases not matched to a gene. The CDR3 has 15 amino acids. The CDR3 loop is CAWSRTGTGTHEQYF. The CDR3 DNA reads TGTGCCTGGAGTCGAACCGGGACAGGGACACACGAGCAGTACTTC.

The genes are TRBV21-1 and TRBJ2-1; the table assigns TRBD1, which was not confirmed against the DNA. TRBV21-1 is shown as a pseudogene. This CDR3 is built from 16 residues. CDR3 DNA: TGTGCCAGCAGCAAAGGGGGCAGACCTCCCTACAATGAGCAGTTCTTC. This codes for CASSKGGRPPYNEQFF.

This rearrangement joins TRBV27 to TRBJ1-4, with TRBD1 identical over 8 bases. Germline lookup yields CDR1 MNHEY and CDR2 SMNVEV (reference sequence). The trim removed 7 bases at V and 10 bases at J, leaving 11 bases unmatched. The CDR3 is 14 amino acids. The CDR3 region has the DNA TGTGCCAGCAAGGACGACAGGGGAGTCGGAAAACTGTTTTTT. Its protein product is CASKDDRGVGKLFF.

V and J are TRBV11-2 and TRBJ2-7; the match to TRBD2 covers 10 bases. V gave up 0 bases and J gave up 2 bases; unmatched junction bases: 13. Germline-derived CDR1 and CDR2 are SGHAT and FQNNGV. The CDR3 runs 19 residues. CDR3 nucleotides: TGTGCCAGCAGCTTAGAAGTTTCCGTACTAGCGGGGAAACCCTACGAGCAGTACTTC. As protein: CASSLEVSVLAGKPYEQYF.

The rearrangement links TRBV2 to TRBJ1-1; D is uncertain. CDR1 and CDR2 from the germline V gene are SNHLY and FYNNEI. This CDR3 is 14 amino acids long. V gave up 2 bases and J gave up 5 bases, with 12 bases separating them. In DNA, the CDR3 is TGTGCCAGCAGTGAAACATCTTCCAGGACTGAAGCTTTCTTT. Protein sequence: CASSETSSRTEAFF.

This clone was recorded only once. The chain links TRBV7-8 to TRBJ1-5; D is uncertain. The CDR3 loop spans 15 amino acids. Trimming took off 0 bases at V and 1 base at J, with 7 bases between the two ends. From germline, CDR1 is SGHVS and CDR2 FQNEAQ. This CDR3 reads CASSLAPTSNQPQHF. DNA of the CDR3: TGTGCCAGCAGCTTAGCGCCCACAAGCAATCAGCCCCAGCATTTT.

This chain uses TRBV7-9 with TRBJ2-7; 7 nucleotides agree with TRBD1. The junction had 9 bases not matched to a gene; V was cut back by 3 bases and J by 4 bases. Per the germline V gene, CDR1 is SEHNR and CDR2 is FQNEAQ (reference sequence). This CDR3 has 15 amino acids. CDR3 sequence: CASSFRDSTSYEQYF. The CDR3 DNA reads TGTGCCAGCAGCTTCCGGGACAGCACCAGTTACGAGCAGTACTTC.

The sample holds a few counts of this clone. V is TRBV18 and J is TRBJ1-3, with D unresolved. The CDR3 extends over 18 amino acids. Per the germline V gene, CDR1 is KGHSH and CDR2 is LQKENI. V dropped 3 bases and J dropped 0 bases, with 18 bases sitting between them. This chain's CDR3 is CASSPVTPPSSSGNTIYF. The CDR3 DNA reads TGTGCCAGCTCACCCGTGACACCTCCGTCGAGCTCTGGAAACACCATATATTTT.